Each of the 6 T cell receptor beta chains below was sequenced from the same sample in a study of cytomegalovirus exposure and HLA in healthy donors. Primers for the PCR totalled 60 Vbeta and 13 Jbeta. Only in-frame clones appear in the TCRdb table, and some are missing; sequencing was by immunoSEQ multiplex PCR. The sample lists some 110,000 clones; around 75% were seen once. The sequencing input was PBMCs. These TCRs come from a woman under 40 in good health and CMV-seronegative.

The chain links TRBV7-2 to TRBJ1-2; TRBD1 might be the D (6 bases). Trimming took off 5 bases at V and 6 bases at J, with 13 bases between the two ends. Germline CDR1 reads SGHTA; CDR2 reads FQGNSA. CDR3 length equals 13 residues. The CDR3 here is CASSPNQGNGYTF. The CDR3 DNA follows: TGTGCCAGCAGCCCGAACCAGGGGAATGGCTACACCTTC.

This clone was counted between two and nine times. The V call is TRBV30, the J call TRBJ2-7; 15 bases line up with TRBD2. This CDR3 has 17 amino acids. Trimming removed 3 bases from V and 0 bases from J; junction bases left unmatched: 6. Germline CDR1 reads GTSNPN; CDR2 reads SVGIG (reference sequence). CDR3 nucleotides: TGTGCCTGGAGAGGGACTAGCGGGAGGTTACACTCCTACGAGCAGTACTTC. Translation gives CAWRGTSGRLHSYEQYF.

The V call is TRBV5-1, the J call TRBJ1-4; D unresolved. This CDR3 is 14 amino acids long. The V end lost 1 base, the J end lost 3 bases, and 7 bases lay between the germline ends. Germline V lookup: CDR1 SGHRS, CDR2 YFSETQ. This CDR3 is CASSLIPSNEKLFF. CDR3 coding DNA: TGCGCCAGCAGCTTGATTCCCTCTAATGAAAAACTGTTTTTT.

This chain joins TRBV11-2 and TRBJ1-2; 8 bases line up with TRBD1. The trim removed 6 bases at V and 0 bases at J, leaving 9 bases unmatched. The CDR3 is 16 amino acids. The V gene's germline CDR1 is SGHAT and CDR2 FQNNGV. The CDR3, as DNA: TGTGCCAGCAGTCCGACCAGGGGGCCTGCTAACTATGGCTACACCTTC. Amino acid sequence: CASSPTRGPANYGYTF.

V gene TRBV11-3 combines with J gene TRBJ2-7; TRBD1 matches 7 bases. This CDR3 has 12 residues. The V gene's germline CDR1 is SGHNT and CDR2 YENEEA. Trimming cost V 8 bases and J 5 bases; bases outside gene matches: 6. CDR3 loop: CASRGQGDEQYF. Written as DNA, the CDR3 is TGTGCCAGCCGCGGTCAGGGGGACGAGCAGTACTTC.

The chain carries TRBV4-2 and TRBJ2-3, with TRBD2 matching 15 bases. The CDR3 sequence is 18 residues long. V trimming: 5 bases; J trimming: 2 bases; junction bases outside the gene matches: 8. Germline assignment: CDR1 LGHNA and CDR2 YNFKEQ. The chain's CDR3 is CASSEGLAGGPPTDTQYF. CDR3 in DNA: TGTGCCAGCAGCGAAGGACTAGCGGGAGGGCCTCCCACAGATACGCAGTATTTT.